These T cell receptor beta chains were read from a single sample in a study of T cell responses to AZD1222 COVID-19 vaccine. The method was immunoSEQ multiplex PCR; TCRdb's version includes in-frame clones alone and lacks a portion of them. In the table there are under 150,000 clones, around 93% of which are singletons. The sequencing here drew on peripheral blood, taken on day 0 of AZD1222 vaccination. These receptors were taken from an adult in good health. Both conserved end residues are part of each CDR3. D genes are given only for firm matches. Clone size is shown for a subset of rows, as once, few, many or a class of expanded clone.

TRBJ2-7	TRBV25-1	.	.	CASSEGLRAEQYF	TGTGCCAGCAGTGAGGGGCTAAGGGCCGAGCAGTACTTC
TRBJ2-3	TRBV3-1/TRBV3-2	.	.	CASSRGRRDTQYF	TGTGCCAGCAGCCGCGGCCGACGAGATACGCAGTATTTT
TRBJ1-3	TRBV11-2	.	.	CASSLSSNPERYF	TGTGCCAGCAGCTTATCTTCAAACCCCGAGCGGTATTTT
TRBJ1-1	TRBV7-2	TRBD1	.	CASSLRQGGTEAFF	TGTGCCAGCAGCTTGAGACAGGGAGGCACTGAAGCTTTCTTT
TRBJ2-7	TRBV28	TRBD2	.	CASSLGFTTSGSYEQYF	TGTGCCAGCAGTTTAGGGTTCACGACTAGCGGGTCCTACGAGCAGTACTTC
TRBJ2-4	TRBV15	.	.	CATSQGPLLAKNIQYF	TGTGCCACCAGCCAGGGGCCCCTACTAGCCAAAAACATTCAGTACTTC
TRBJ2-7	TRBV7-2	.	.	CASSDTSIPYEQYF	TGTGCCAGCAGCGACACTAGTATCCCCTACGAGCAGTACTTC
TRBJ1-4	TRBV9	.	.	CASSALGSAHEKLFF	TGTGCCAGCAGCGCCCTGGGGTCCGCCCATGAAAAACTGTTTTTT
TRBJ2-7	TRBV11-2	.	once	CASSVVGFSYEQYF	TGTGCCAGCTCCGTGGTGGGGTTCTCCTACGAGCAGTACTTC
TRBJ1-6	TRBV5-1	.	.	CASSLEPGGFNSPLHF	TGCGCCAGCAGCTTGGAGCCCGGGGGGTTTAATTCACCCCTCCACTTT
TRBJ1-1	TRBV3-1/TRBV3-2	.	few	CASSQRDEAFF	TGTGCCAGCAGCCAACGTGATGAAGCTTTCTTT
TRBJ1-1	TRBV6-5	.	.	CASRYTVNTEAFF	TGTGCCAGCAGGTACACAGTCAACACTGAAGCTTTCTTT
TRBJ2-7	TRBV9	.	.	CASSVGGPSYEQYF	TGTGCCAGCAGCGTAGGGGGGCCCTCCTACGAGCAGTACTTC
TRBJ1-1	TRBV6-5	.	.	CAAGGTEAFF	TGTGCCGCCGGAGGTACTGAAGCTTTCTTT
TRBJ1-4	TRBV28	TRBD1	.	CASSFGTGYEKLFF	TGTGCCAGCAGTTTTGGGACAGGGTACGAAAAACTGTTTTTT
TRBJ1-4	TRBV5-4	.	once	CASSPNGRGDEKLFF	TGTGCCAGCAGCCCGAACGGTAGGGGGGACGAAAAACTGTTTTTT
TRBJ1-5	TRBV2	.	.	CASKGGYSNQPQHF	TGTGCCAGCAAAGGTGGATATAGCAATCAGCCCCAGCATTTT
TRBJ1-1	TRBV11-1	.	.	CASTGGLAFF	TGTGCCAGTACAGGCGGGTTAGCTTTCTTT
TRBJ2-7	TRBV27	.	.	CASSLRASFNYEQYF	TGTGCCAGCAGTTTACGCGCAAGTTTTAACTACGAGCAGTACTTC
TRBJ2-6	TRBV27	TRBD1	once	CASSPGTGVSGANVLTF	TGTGCCAGCAGTCCCGGGACAGGAGTCTCTGGGGCCAACGTCCTGACTTTC
TRBJ2-3	TRBV5-4	.	.	CASSSDFVGTDTQYF	TGTGCCAGCAGTTCGGACTTTGTGGGCACAGATACGCAGTATTTT
TRBJ1-4	TRBV2	.	once	CASSDRDEKLFF	TGTGCCAGCAGTGACAGGGATGAAAAACTGTTTTTT
TRBJ1-2	TRBV20-1	TRBD1	once	CSASRRGPGLWDGYTF	TGCAGTGCTAGTCGTAGGGGGCCGGGGCTCTGGGATGGCTACACCTTC
TRBJ1-1	TRBV5-6	.	.	CASSLLVGTEAFF	TGTGCCAGCAGCTTGCTGGTAGGAACTGAAGCTTTCTTT
TRBJ1-2	TRBV30	.	.	CAWSVGAGGSYGYTF	TGTGCCTGGAGTGTTGGTGCGGGCGGGAGCTATGGCTACACCTTC
TRBJ2-1	TRBV7-3	.	.	CASSLRPRRGEQIYNEQFF	TGTGCCAGCAGCTTACGGCCCCGGAGGGGGGAGCAAATTTACAATGAGCAGTTCTTC
TRBJ2-7	TRBV5-1	TRBD2	.	CASSLGTSGYEQYF	TGCGCCAGCAGCTTGGGGACTAGCGGGTACGAGCAGTACTTC
TRBJ1-4	TRBV28	.	.	CASGLRGREKLFF	TGTGCCAGCGGCCTCCGGGGGAGGGAAAAACTGTTTTTT
TRBJ2-5	TRBV9	.	.	CASSADPGVETQYF	TGTGCCAGCAGCGCCGACCCGGGGGTGGAGACCCAGTACTTC
TRBJ2-5	TRBV28	.	.	CASSLGRTAKETQYF	TGTGCCAGCAGTCTCGGCCGGACAGCTAAAGAGACCCAGTACTTC
TRBJ2-1	TRBV24-1	.	.	CATRDDYNEQFF	TGTGCCACCCGGGACGACTACAATGAGCAGTTCTTC
TRBJ2-1	TRBV7-2	.	.	CASSLQGYYNEQFF	TGTGCCAGCAGCTTACAGGGTTACTACAATGAGCAGTTCTTC
TRBJ2-6	TRBV27	.	.	CASSLSLSGANVLTF	TGTGCCAGCAGTTTATCCCTCTCTGGGGCCAACGTCCTGACTTTC
TRBJ1-2	TRBV30	TRBD1	.	CACPGQGSGYTF	TGTGCCTGCCCGGGACAGGGGAGCGGCTACACCTTC
TRBJ2-1	TRBV7-9	TRBD2	.	CASSLYSGGYNEQFF	TGTGCCAGCAGCTTATATTCGGGGGGCTACAATGAGCAGTTCTTC
TRBJ1-5	TRBV4-1	.	.	CASSQDLLGAPSNQPQHF	TGCGCCAGCAGCCAAGATCTATTGGGCGCGCCCAGCAATCAGCCCCAGCATTTT
TRBJ1-3	TRBV4-2	TRBD1	.	CASSQRQGNGDTIYF	TGTGCCAGCAGCCAGAGACAGGGGAATGGGGACACCATATATTTT
TRBJ1-5	TRBV28	.	once	CASARGGNQPQHF	TGTGCCAGTGCGAGGGGCGGCAATCAGCCCCAGCATTTT
TRBJ1-1	TRBV10-3	.	.	CASSPIPNTEAFF	TGTGCCTCCTCACCCATTCCGAACACTGAAGCTTTCTTT
TRBJ1-5	TRBV11-2	TRBD1	few	CASSPGDRQPQHF	TGTGCCAGCAGCCCCGGGGACAGACAGCCCCAGCATTTT
TRBJ1-5	TRBV2	.	.	CASSERAGDNQPQHF	TGTGCCAGCAGTGAGCGGGCAGGAGACAATCAGCCCCAGCATTTT
TRBJ2-7	TRBV5-6	TRBD2	.	CASSLVGSGASYEQYF	TGTGCCAGCAGCTTGGTTGGTAGCGGGGCCTCCTACGAGCAGTACTTC
TRBJ1-5	TRBV28	.	.	CASSLWTARRPQHF	TGTGCCAGCAGTTTATGGACAGCTCGAAGGCCCCAGCATTTT
TRBJ1-1	TRBV4-2	.	.	CASSQDPGVVNTEAFF	TGTGCCAGCAGCCAAGATCCGGGGGTCGTGAACACTGAAGCTTTCTTT
TRBJ1-2	TRBV24-1	.	few	CATSDSLGGNYGYTF	TGTGCCACCAGTGATTCCCTGGGGGGCAACTATGGCTACACCTTC
TRBJ2-7	TRBV10-3	.	.	CAISVDPPGVEEQYF	TGTGCCATCAGTGTTGACCCACCGGGCGTGGAGGAGCAGTACTTC
TRBJ1-4	TRBV6-1	TRBD1	.	CASSEGQGAEKLFF	TGTGCCAGCAGTGAAGGACAGGGGGCTGAAAAACTGTTTTTT